Below are 8 T cell receptor beta chains sequenced from a single sample in a study of OX40 agonist ivuxolimab in advanced cancers. Here immunoSEQ multiplex PCR was the method, and the copy in TCRdb shows in-frame clones only, minus some. The table lists tens of thousands of clones, around 81% of them singletons. Sequencing was performed on CD4+ or CD8+ T cells sorted from blood, taken in a trial of the OX40 agonist ivuxolimab. The source is an adult with an advanced solid tumor such as melanoma, head and neck, liver or kidney cancer.

The chain links TRBV27 to TRBJ2-1, with D hard to call. V was pared by 4 bases and J by 11 bases, with 12 bases between. The CDR3 extends over 12 amino acids. Per germline, CDR1 MNHEY and CDR2 SMNVEV (reference sequence). The CDR3 DNA is TGTGCCAGCAGTTCGGACCTCGCCAAGCAGTTCTTC. Translation gives CASSSDLAKQFF.

The chain recombines TRBV30 with TRBJ1-1; D possibly corresponds to TRBD1 (5 bases). The germline V and J ends were trimmed by 4 bases and 8 bases, with 20 bases remaining between them. Germline-derived CDR1 and CDR2 are GTSNPN and SVGIG (reference sequence). This CDR3 contains 14 residues. DNA for the CDR3: TGTGCCTGGAAGGTACCCGTCGGCCGGGGGGAAGCTTTCTTT. Protein product: CAWKVPVGRGEAFF.

The chain couples TRBV6-5 to TRBJ1-4; TRBD1 is a possible D gene (6 bases). This CDR3 is built from 14 residues. V lost 2 bases and J 6 bases, leaving 10 bases between the germline ends. CDR1 and CDR2 from the germline V gene are MNHEY and SVGAGI. The CDR3 spells CASSYETGDEKLFF. DNA for the CDR3: TGTGCCAGCAGTTACGAGACAGGCGATGAAAAACTGTTTTTT.

The gene calls are TRBV19 and TRBJ2-7; D could derive from TRBD1 or TRBD2 (6 bases each). The CDR3 length is 15 residues. The germline V gene has CDR1 LNHDA and CDR2 SQIVND (reference sequence). Trimming shortened V by 3 bases and J by 0 bases, and 12 bases separated the two germline ends. CDR3 region: CASSIRGESSYEQYF. CDR3 sequence (DNA): TGTGCCAGTAGTATTAGGGGGGAAAGCTCCTACGAGCAGTACTTC.

The V and J genes are TRBV5-6 and TRBJ2-7; possible D gene TRBD1, 6 bases. In germline, CDR1 is SGHDT, CDR2 YYEEEE. With 2 bases removed from V and 2 bases from J, the gap between germline ends came to 11 bases. The CDR3 runs 14 residues. DNA for the CDR3: TGTGCCAGCAGCTTCCACCCAGGGGCCTACGAGCAGTACTTC. Residues: CASSFHPGAYEQYF.

The rearrangement uses TRBV7-8 and TRBJ1-2; the match to TRBD1 covers 12 bases. The CDR3 covers 15 residues. V was pared by 3 bases and J by 4 bases, with 3 bases of the junction left unmatched. Germline V gives CDR1 SGHVS, CDR2 FQNEAQ. As DNA, the CDR3 is TGTGCCAGCAGCTTGGGGACAGGGGGCGGCTATGGCTACACCTTC. It codes for CASSLGTGGGYGYTF.

This clone came up once. The rearrangement uses TRBV7-9 and TRBJ1-1, with TRBD1 identical over 7 bases. Germline CDR1 is SEHNR and CDR2 is FQNEAQ (reference sequence). The J segment lost 0 bases and the V segment lost 1 base, leaving 2 bases of the junction unmatched. The CDR3 runs to 15 residues. CDR3 DNA sequence: TGTGCCAGCAGCTTAGAGGGACAGATGAACACTGAAGCTTTCTTT. Its translation: CASSLEGQMNTEAFF.

The J gene is TRBJ1-5, the V gene TRBV19, with TRBD1 as a possible D gene (5 bases). This CDR3 has 15 amino acids. Germline V gene data show CDR1 as LNHDA and CDR2 as SQIVND (reference sequence). Trimming left V 3 bases short and J 5 bases short, with 14 bases between. CDR3 in amino acids: CASSMGPGIYQPQHF. In nucleotides, the CDR3 is TGTGCCAGTAGTATGGGGCCAGGGATATATCAGCCCCAGCATTTT.